These 8 T cell receptor beta chains originate from one sample sequenced in a study of PD-1 blockade in classical Hodgkin lymphoma. Generated by immunoSEQ multiplex PCR, the TCRdb table keeps only in-frame clones and is missing some. The profile covers 100,000 or so clones, with around 89% appearing a single time and under 8% taken by the ten largest. In every patient, relapse followed autologous stem cell transplantation, while exposure to brentuximab vedotin differed. The specimen comprised peripheral blood mononuclear cells (PBMCs), sampled before the second cycle of nivolumab. Receptors were obtained from a human donor with classical Hodgkin lymphoma.

The gene calls are TRBV30 and TRBJ1-2; tentative D call: TRBD1 (5 bases). The CDR3 contains 13 residues. The germline V and J ends were trimmed by 5 bases and 2 bases, with 12 bases remaining between them. Germline loops: CDR1 GTSNPN, CDR2 SVGIG (reference sequence). The CDR3 DNA follows: TGTGCCTGGGCAGGTGGGACCAACTATGGCTACACCTTC. Protein product: CAWAGGTNYGYTF. The full variable domain, its missing parts supplied by reference TRBV30 and TRBJ1-2, is SQTIHQWPATLVQPVGSPLSLECTVEGTSNPNLYWYRQAAGRGLQLLFYSVGIGQISSEVPQNLSASRPQDRQFILSSKKLLLSDSGFYLCAWAGGTNYGYTFGSGTRLTVV.

This chain uses TRBV30 with TRBJ1-2, with D unclear. The CDR3 totals 14 residues. Germline V gene data show CDR1 as GTSNPN and CDR2 as SVGIG (reference sequence). Trimming took off 1 base at V and 6 bases at J, with 15 bases between the two ends. This CDR3 is CAWSASAGLDGYTF. In DNA form, the CDR3 reads TGTGCCTGGAGTGCGTCGGCGGGCTTGGATGGCTACACCTTC.

V and J are TRBV5-4 and TRBJ1-6; no firm D call. This CDR3 contains 15 residues. Per the germline V gene, CDR1 is SGHNT and CDR2 is YYREEE (reference sequence). The V gene lost 0 bases and the J gene lost 3 bases, with 7 bases spanning the gap. The CDR3 protein is CASSLEADYNSPLHF. The CDR3 DNA is TGTGCCAGCAGCTTGGAGGCAGACTATAATTCACCCCTCCACTTT.

This chain connects TRBV9 to TRBJ2-1, with 10 bases lining up with TRBD2. CDR3 length: 16 residues. CDR1 SGDLS and CDR2 YYNGEE come from the germline V gene. Germline trimming cut 0 bases from V and 8 bases from J; bases unmatched to any gene: 8. The CDR3 nucleotides read TGTGCCAGCAGCGTAGAGGGTAGCGGGGGGCACTATGAGCAGTTCTTC. Amino acid sequence: CASSVEGSGGHYEQFF.

This rearrangement joins TRBV9 to TRBJ2-5; 8 nucleotides align to TRBD1. Germline-derived CDR1 and CDR2 are SGDLS and YYNGEE. The V gene end was trimmed by 0 bases and the J gene end by 2 bases; junction bases not matched to a gene: 3. This CDR3 contains 15 residues. CDR3 loop: CASSVGGTGQETQYF. CDR3 coding DNA: TGTGCCAGCAGCGTAGGGGGGACAGGACAAGAGACCCAGTACTTC.

In DNA, the CDR3 is TGTGCCTGGACGAGCCGTTATGGCTACACCTTC. It is translated as CAWTSRYGYTF. V gene TRBV30 combines with J gene TRBJ1-2; D is unclear. The CDR3 runs to 11 residues. Deletions cut 4 bases from V and 5 bases from J, with 8 bases between. CDR1 is GTSNPN and CDR2 is SVGIG in the germline V gene (reference sequence).

This rearrangement joins TRBV18 to TRBJ2-7, with 11 bases aligning to TRBD1. This CDR3 contains 15 residues. Trimming took 6 bases from V and 4 from J; bases not matched to a gene: 8. Germline CDR1 and CDR2: KGHSH and LQKENI. Here the CDR3 DNA reads TGTGCCAGCTCGCCAGGGACAGGGGGACCTTACGAGCAGTACTTC. This codes for CASSPGTGGPYEQYF.

V and J are TRBV7-2 and TRBJ2-2; D remains ambiguous. The germline V and J ends were trimmed by 1 base and 0 bases, with 9 bases remaining between them. Germline loops: CDR1 SGHTA, CDR2 FQGNSA. The CDR3 is 16 amino acids. The CDR3 nucleotides are TGTGCCAGCAGCTTAGGGCCCGGATCGAACACCGGGGAGCTGTTTTTT. The encoded protein is CASSLGPGSNTGELFF.